These T cell receptor beta chains were read from a single sample in a study of OX40 agonist ivuxolimab in advanced cancers. Libraries were prepared by immunoSEQ multiplex PCR; TCRdb keeps only in-frame clonotypes and omits some of them. This table has approximately 90,000 clones, under 95% appearing once. Specimen: CD4+ or CD8+ T cells sorted from blood, collected in a trial of the OX40 agonist ivuxolimab. All receptors come from an adult with an advanced solid tumor such as melanoma, head and neck, liver or kidney cancer. CDR3s include the opening cysteine and the closing phenylalanine or tryptophan. D genes are given only for firm matches.

CDR3 protein: CSVLDPDPYEQYF
CDR3 DNA: TGCAGCGTTTTGGACCCGGACCCCTACGAGCAGTACTTC
D gene: .
V gene: TRBV29-1
J gene: TRBJ2-7

CDR3 protein: CAISESTVAGELYSYNEQFF
CDR3 DNA: TGTGCCATCAGTGAGTCGACGGTAGCGGGAGAGCTATACTCCTACAATGAGCAGTTCTTC
D gene: TRBD2
V gene: TRBV10-3
J gene: TRBJ2-1

CDR3 protein: CASSPYREPSTDTQYF
CDR3 DNA: TGTGCCAGCAGCCCCTACAGGGAACCTAGCACAGATACGCAGTATTTT
D gene: .
V gene: TRBV7-9
J gene: TRBJ2-3

CDR3 protein: CASSLPGGTFYNEQFF
CDR3 DNA: TGTGCCAGCAGCTTACCGGGAGGGACCTTCTACAATGAGCAGTTCTTC
D gene: TRBD2
V gene: TRBV13
J gene: TRBJ2-1

CDR3 protein: CASSQDRQIFGDRPNEKLFF
CDR3 DNA: TGCGCCAGCAGCCAAGATAGGCAAATCTTTGGGGACAGACCTAATGAAAAACTGTTTTTT
D gene: TRBD1
V gene: TRBV4-1
J gene: TRBJ1-4

CDR3 protein: CASSTSPMNTEAFF
CDR3 DNA: TGTGCCAGCAGTACAAGCCCGATGAACACTGAAGCTTTCTTT
D gene: .
V gene: TRBV28
J gene: TRBJ1-1

CDR3 protein: CAISREAGYEQYF
CDR3 DNA: TGTGCCATCAGCCGGGAGGCGGGATACGAGCAGTACTTC
D gene: TRBD2
V gene: TRBV10-3
J gene: TRBJ2-7

CDR3 protein: CASSSSGRGADTQYF
CDR3 DNA: TGTGCCAGCAGCTCTAGCGGGAGAGGTGCAGATACGCAGTATTTT
D gene: TRBD2
V gene: TRBV7-9
J gene: TRBJ2-3

CDR3 protein: CASRPLAGVWGETQYF
CDR3 DNA: TGTGCCAGCAGGCCCCTAGCGGGAGTTTGGGGAGAGACCCAGTACTTC
D gene: TRBD2
V gene: TRBV2
J gene: TRBJ2-5

CDR3 protein: CASSGLAGGGGELFF
CDR3 DNA: TGTGCCAGTTCAGGACTAGCGGGAGGAGGGGGGGAGCTGTTTTTT
D gene: TRBD2
V gene: TRBV19
J gene: TRBJ2-2

CDR3 protein: CASSLAGNNSPLHF
CDR3 DNA: TGTGCCAGCAGTTTAGCAGGAAATAATTCACCCCTCCACTTT
D gene: .
V gene: TRBV27
J gene: TRBJ1-6

CDR3 protein: CASSLLGQGAYDYGYTF
CDR3 DNA: TGTGCCAGCAGTTTATTGGGACAGGGGGCGTACGACTATGGCTACACCTTC
D gene: TRBD1
V gene: TRBV28
J gene: TRBJ1-2

CDR3 protein: CAISEPSGRNEQFF
CDR3 DNA: TGTGCCATCAGTGAGCCGAGCGGGAGGAATGAGCAGTTCTTC
D gene: TRBD2
V gene: TRBV10-3
J gene: TRBJ2-1